The clone carrying this TCR beta chain was detected many times. Its matching antigen is unknown. As TCR cDNA was made by 5'RACE template switching, a universal primer site and UMIs were added. One entry per CDR3 protein results from TCRdb running MiXCR on the 5' RACE reads. Among fewer than 500,000 distinct CDR3 sequences listed, roughly 20% were seen once. This sample was taken from a study of T cells after yellow fever vaccination. Looking at the study overall: Preparing low-cell-number fractions relied on SMART-Seq v4 Ultra Low Input. Study results and caveats: Most primary-vaccination clones recurred post-booster (more than 95% CD4, about 87% CD8). Abundant clonotypes from the bulk population could have been carried over as contaminants into FACS-sorted repertoires.

This receptor was identified in a man aged 18 to 30 who received the YFV17D yellow fever vaccine. The input for sequencing was PBMCs, taken before the yellow fever booster vaccination.

CDR3 sequence reads: CSVELDRFNEQFF. The CDR3 DNA is TGCAGCGTTGAATTAGACCGGTTCAATGAGCAGTTCTTC. This chain joins TRBV29-1 and TRBJ2-1; D call uncertain. CDR1 is SQVTM, CDR2 ANQGSEA, per germline. The CDR3 sequence is 13 residues long. The V end lost 2 bases, the J end lost 6 bases, and 11 bases lay between the germline ends.